This T cell receptor beta chain was obtained from a study of cytomegalovirus exposure and HLA in healthy donors. The protocol was immunoSEQ multiplex PCR, while the TCRdb copy is restricted to in-frame clones and leaves out a portion. The table includes tens of thousands of clones, roughly nine tenths detected once. Source material: PBMCs. This clonotype originated in a man between 18 and 35 years old in good health and CMV-seronegative.

This chain's CDR3 is CASSESVNTEAFF. CDR3 nucleotide sequence: TGTGCCAGCAGTGAGTCTGTTAACACTGAAGCTTTCTTT. The rearrangement uses TRBV6-1 and TRBJ1-1; D unclear. This CDR3 spans 13 amino acids. V gave up 3 bases and J gave up 2 bases, with 7 bases separating them. Per the germline V gene, CDR1 is MNHNS and CDR2 is SASEGT.